One sample yielded the 14 T cell receptor beta chains listed below, sequenced in a study of radiation and T cells in renal cell carcinoma. Here immunoSEQ multiplex PCR was the method, and the copy in TCRdb shows in-frame clones only, minus some. The table shows approximately 20,000 clones, with 60% to 75% occurring only once. Sample treatment: 15 Gy SBRT to primary tumor, nephrectomy 4 weeks later. The sample in question was tumor tissue, obtained from a patient whose treatment included radiotherapy and nephrectomy. The receptor source for this set is a woman in her 70s with renal cell carcinoma.

The J gene is TRBJ1-2, the V gene TRBV7-2, with TRBD1 as a possible D gene (6 bases). The V end was cut by 5 bases, the J end by 5 bases, with 15 bases between. The CDR3 has 14 amino acids. Per the germline V gene, CDR1 is SGHTA and CDR2 is FQGNSA. Here the CDR3 DNA reads TGTGCCAGCAGCCCTTGGGGGGCGCTTTATGGCTACACCTTC. It specifies CASSPWGALYGYTF. Combining the CDR3 with reference TRBV7-2 and TRBJ1-2 gives the whole variable domain GAGVSQSPSNKVTEKGKDVELRCDPISGHTALYWYRQSLGQGLEFLIYFQGNSAPDKSGLPSDRFSAERTGGSVSTLTIQRTQQEDSAVYLCASSPWGALYGYTFGSGTRLTVV.

The V gene is TRBV10-3, the J gene TRBJ2-3; TRBD2 aligns across 12 bases. The length of the CDR3 is 17 residues. Germline V gives CDR1 ENHRY, CDR2 SYGVKD. V shed 2 bases, J shed 4 bases, and the junction held 7 bases outside the gene matches. The CDR3 DNA reads as TGTGCCATCAGTGAGGCGCTACTAGCGGGGGGTCCAGATACGCAGTATTTT. This encodes CAISEALLAGGPDTQYF.

V gene TRBV7-3 combines with J gene TRBJ2-5; 7 positions match TRBD2. CDR1 is SGHTA, CDR2 FQGTGA, per germline. CDR3 length: 14 residues. V shed 5 bases, J shed 5 bases, and the junction held 8 bases outside the gene matches. CDR3 nucleotides: TGTGCCAGCAGCCAAGGGACTAATGGGGAGACCCAGTACTTC. The encoded protein is CASSQGTNGETQYF. Variable domain in full (rest from reference TRBV7-3 and TRBJ2-5): GAGVSQTPSNKVTEKGKYVELRCDPISGHTALYWYRQSLGQGPEFLIYFQGTGAADDSGLPNDRFFAVRPEGSVSTLKIQRTERGDSAVYLCASSQGTNGETQYFGPGTRLLVL.

This clone came up once. The V call is TRBV7-2, the J call TRBJ2-3, with 10 bases matching TRBD2. V trimming: 5 bases; J trimming: 6 bases; junction bases outside the gene matches: 5. The CDR3 runs 14 residues. The germline CDR1 and CDR2 sequences are SGHTA and FQGNSA. CDR3 in DNA: TGTGCCAGCAGCCTTAGCGGGGGGCGGGATACGCAGTATTTT. Translating gives CASSLSGGRDTQYF.

The V and J genes are TRBV5-8 and TRBJ2-7; 9 bases agree with TRBD1. The CDR3 has 15 amino acids. Germline-derived CDR1 and CDR2 are SGHTS and YDEGEE. The V segment lost 0 bases and the J segment 6 bases; nucleotides outside the gene matches: 7. CDR3 nucleotide sequence: TGTGCCAGCAGCTTGGCCGGGACAGGGACATCCGAGCAGTACTTC. Translated, it gives CASSLAGTGTSEQYF.

This clone was recorded a few times. The chain carries TRBV5-1 and TRBJ2-1, with 10 bases that match TRBD2. V was pared by 3 bases and J by 10 bases, with 10 bases of the junction left unmatched. Looked up from germline, CDR1 is SGHRS and CDR2 is YFSETQ. The CDR3 runs to 15 residues. In nucleotides, the CDR3 is TGCGCCAGCAGCTATACTAGCGGGGTCTCGGTCGAGCAGTTCTTC. Residues: CASSYTSGVSVEQFF.

The chain combines TRBV5-1 with TRBJ2-7; tentatively, D is TRBD1 (6 bases). The CDR3 loop spans 15 amino acids. Germline V CDR1 and CDR2: SGHRS, YFSETQ. The V gene lost 2 bases and the J gene lost 0 bases, with 12 bases spanning the gap. The CDR3 loop is CASSFGWDTSYEQYF. CDR3 nucleotides: TGCGCCAGCAGCTTCGGGTGGGACACCTCCTACGAGCAGTACTTC.

The chain carries TRBV6-1 and TRBJ1-1; weak D call: TRBD1 (5 bases). CDR3 length equals 13 residues. V was trimmed by 4 bases and J by 3 bases, leaving 9 bases between them. From germline, CDR1 is MNHNS and CDR2 SASEGT. CDR3 residues: CASSGTPHTEAFF. DNA of the CDR3: TGTGCCAGCAGTGGGACACCTCACACTGAAGCTTTCTTT.

This chain uses TRBV27 with TRBJ2-1; D is perhaps TRBD1 or TRBD2 (6 bases each). Germline V gives CDR1 MNHEY, CDR2 SMNVEV (reference sequence). CDR3 length: 16 amino acids. Trimming cost V 5 bases and J 3 bases, with 17 bases left between them. The DNA for the CDR3 is TGTGCCAGCAGTCCACCCCTTCGGGGGCGCTACAATGAGCAGTTCTTC. Its translation is CASSPPLRGRYNEQFF.

The chain links TRBV27 to TRBJ1-1; 8 nucleotides line up with TRBD1. The V segment lost 4 bases and the J segment 5 bases; nucleotides outside the gene matches: 18. This CDR3 has 18 residues. CDR1 and CDR2 (germline): MNHEY, SMNVEV (reference sequence). The CDR3 nucleotides read TGTGCCAGCAGTTCCATCGGGACAGGTTTTTCCGTCCGTACTGAAGCTTTCTTT. Its translation is CASSSIGTGFSVRTEAFF.

The chain couples TRBV2 to TRBJ2-1; 7 positions agree with TRBD1. The V gene end was trimmed by 1 base and the J gene end by 7 bases; junction bases not matched to a gene: 1. There are 13 residues in the CDR3. Germline V gene lookup returns CDR1 SNHLY and CDR2 FYNNEI. CDR3 amino acids: CASSEGRGNEQFF. The CDR3 bases are TGTGCCAGCAGTGAAGGCAGGGGGAATGAGCAGTTCTTC.

The chain employs TRBV7-2 and TRBJ1-5, with D unresolved. V dropped 3 bases and J dropped 0 bases, with 15 bases sitting between them. CDR3 length: 17 residues. Germline values: CDR1 SGHTA, CDR2 FQGNSA. CDR3 sequence reads: CASSLPGMVGSNQPQHF. The CDR3 DNA reads as TGTGCCAGCAGCTTGCCCGGGATGGTAGGTAGCAATCAGCCCCAGCATTTT.

The J gene is TRBJ2-5, the V gene TRBV6-6, with D possibly matching TRBD1 (7 bases). V lost 0 bases and J lost 7, with 15 bases in between. CDR1 and CDR2 from the germline V gene are MNHNY and SVGAGI (reference sequence). The CDR3 loop spans 15 amino acids. The DNA of the CDR3 is TGTGCCAGCAGTTACTCGGAGGGGGCAGGGAGGACCCAGTACTTC. This encodes CASSYSEGAGRTQYF.

The chain combines TRBV7-9 with TRBJ1-1, with a tentative D call TRBD1 (5 bases). V lost 6 bases, J lost 5 bases, and 16 bases lay in between. The CDR3 is 14 amino acids. CDR1 is SEHNR and CDR2 is FQNEAQ in the germline V gene (reference sequence). The CDR3 sequence: CASRPGRVTTEAFF. The DNA of the CDR3 is TGTGCCAGCAGGCCCGGCAGGGTTACGACTGAAGCTTTCTTT.